Following are 10 T cell receptor beta chains from one sample sequenced in a study of PD-1 blockade in classical Hodgkin lymphoma (dated by TCRdb to about 2020). The time point label, as the study defines it: cycle 1 day 1 (C1D1), immediately before nivolumab initiation. Every trial patient had relapsed following autologous stem cell transplantation, and prior brentuximab vedotin exposure was what differed among cohorts A, B and C. The protocol used for the library was the immunoSEQ multiplex PCR assay. Sourced from immuneACCESS, this table was stored by TCRdb with only in-frame sequences that have V and J called. A share of the clones is absent; for the studies checked, an unresolved V gene accounts for under half, and the remainder has no known explanation. A total of 20,000 to 25,000 clones appear in this sample, around 64% of them only once. The top ten hold more than 15% of the sample. The sample consisted of peripheral blood mononuclear cells (PBMCs), taken at baseline. Receptors were obtained from a human donor with classical Hodgkin lymphoma.

J is TRBJ1-1 and V is TRBV6-1; 9 nucleotides agree with TRBD1. This CDR3 is built from 11 residues. The germline gives CDR1 MNHNS, CDR2 SASEGT. The ends lost 9 bases at V and 5 bases at J; junction bases unmatched: 1. The CDR3 nucleotides are TGTGCCAGTGACAGGGGGACTGAAGCTTTCTTT. Translated: CASDRGTEAFF.

V and J are TRBV7-2 and TRBJ2-7, with D possibly matching TRBD2 (5 bases). Germline assignment: CDR1 SGHTA and CDR2 FQGNSA. V was shortened by 7 bases and J by 6 bases, with 16 bases between the two germline ends. CDR3 length equals 13 residues. The CDR3 sequence is CASTRVPGGEQYF. In nucleotides, the CDR3 is TGTGCCAGCACCCGGGTCCCCGGAGGCGAGCAGTACTTC. The complete variable domain, with remaining parts taken from reference TRBV7-2 and TRBJ2-7, reads GAGVSQSPSNKVTEKGKDVELRCDPISGHTALYWYRQSLGQGLEFLIYFQGNSAPDKSGLPSDRFSAERTGGSVSTLTIQRTQQEDSAVYLCASTRVPGGEQYFGPGTRLTVT.

Sample share makes this clone medium-sized. The chain has TRBV2 and TRBJ2-5; TRBD2 matches 12 bases. CDR1 and CDR2 (germline): SNHLY, FYNNEI. With V trimmed by 6 bases and J by 0 bases, 8 bases remained unmatched. This CDR3 has 17 amino acids. In DNA form, the CDR3 reads TGTGCCAGCAGGGGTAAGACTAGCGGGGGAGACCAAGAGACCCAGTACTTC. Translated, it gives CASRGKTSGGDQETQYF.

This clone appeared a few times. The CDR3 DNA sequence: TGTGCCAGCAGCTTCGTACAGGGAGGGAACACTGAAGCTTTCTTT. Translation gives CASSFVQGGNTEAFF. The chain carries TRBV2 and TRBJ1-1; D possibly corresponds to TRBD1 (6 bases). Deletions cut 6 bases from V and 1 base from J, with 15 bases between. CDR1 and CDR2 (germline): SNHLY, FYNNEI. This CDR3 region has 15 residues.

The chain carries TRBV2 and TRBJ2-5; the D call may be TRBD1 or TRBD2 (7 bases each). V gave up 3 bases and J gave up 4 bases, with 12 bases separating them. The CDR3 runs to 14 residues. Per germline, CDR1 SNHLY and CDR2 FYNNEI. This chain's CDR3 is CASSDQGGRETQYF. Written as DNA, the CDR3 is TGTGCCAGCAGTGACCAGGGGGGGCGAGAGACCCAGTACTTC.

The chain has TRBV11-2 and TRBJ1-4, with a weak D call TRBD1 (5 bases). Per germline, CDR1 SGHAT and CDR2 FQNNGV. CDR3 length: 17 amino acids. Trimming removed 1 base from V and 2 bases from J, with 14 bases in between. CDR3 residues: CASSLVGRDGTNEKLFF. CDR3 in DNA: TGTGCCAGCAGCTTAGTGGGACGAGATGGGACTAATGAAAAACTGTTTTTT.

The chain links TRBV6-5 to TRBJ1-3, with D hard to call. Germline V gene lookup returns CDR1 MNHEY and CDR2 SVGAGI. V lost 6 bases and J lost 4, with 16 bases in between. This CDR3 contains 15 residues. CDR3 protein: CASSPRTSAGNTIYF. CDR3 nucleotide sequence: TGTGCCAGCAGCCCAAGGACCTCTGCGGGAAACACCATATATTTT.

The CDR3 spells CAIGQGAGTNEKLFF. Here the CDR3 DNA reads TGTGCCATCGGACAGGGGGCAGGGACTAATGAAAAACTGTTTTTT. The rearrangement links TRBV10-3 to TRBJ1-4; 11 bases line up with TRBD1. The CDR3 length is 15 residues. Germline loops: CDR1 ENHRY, CDR2 SYGVKD. V shed 8 bases and J 2 bases; nucleotides not matched to a gene: 4.

The rearrangement links TRBV28 to TRBJ1-4, with TRBD1 matching over 10 bases. The V and J ends lost 3 bases and 7 bases, in that order; junction bases with no gene match: 8. Germline V gene sequence: CDR1 MDHEN, CDR2 SYDVKM. CDR3 length equals 16 residues. CDR3 protein: CASSLENGQGVEKLFF. In nucleotides, the CDR3 is TGTGCCAGCAGTTTGGAGAACGGACAGGGGGTTGAAAAACTGTTTTTT.

The chain carries TRBV5-1 and TRBJ1-2; TRBD1 agrees at 7 bases. The CDR3 extends over 15 amino acids. With 4 bases clipped from V and 2 bases from J, the junction kept 8 bases outside the gene matches. Germline V gene sequence: CDR1 SGHRS, CDR2 YFSETQ. CDR3 protein: CASSDRAGGNYGYTF. The DNA for the CDR3 is TGCGCCAGCAGCGACCGGGCAGGGGGAAACTATGGCTACACCTTC.